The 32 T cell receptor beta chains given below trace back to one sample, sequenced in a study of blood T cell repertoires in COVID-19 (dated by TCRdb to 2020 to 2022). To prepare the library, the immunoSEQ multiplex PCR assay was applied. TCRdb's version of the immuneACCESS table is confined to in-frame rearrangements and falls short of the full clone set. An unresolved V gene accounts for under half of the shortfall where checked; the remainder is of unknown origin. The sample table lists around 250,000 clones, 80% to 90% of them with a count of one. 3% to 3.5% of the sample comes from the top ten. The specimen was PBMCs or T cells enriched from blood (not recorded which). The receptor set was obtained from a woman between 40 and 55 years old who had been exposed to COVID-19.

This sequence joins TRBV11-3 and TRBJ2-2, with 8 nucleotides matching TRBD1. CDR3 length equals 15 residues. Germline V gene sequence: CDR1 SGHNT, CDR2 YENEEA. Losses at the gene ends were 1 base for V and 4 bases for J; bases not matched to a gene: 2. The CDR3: CASSLGTGTTGELFF. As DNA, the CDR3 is TGTGCCAGCAGCTTAGGGACAGGGACCACCGGGGAGCTGTTTTTT.

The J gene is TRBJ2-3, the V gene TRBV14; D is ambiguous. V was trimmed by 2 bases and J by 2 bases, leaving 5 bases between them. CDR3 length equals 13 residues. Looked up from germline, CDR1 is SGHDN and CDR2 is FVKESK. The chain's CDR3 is CASSQQYTDTQYF. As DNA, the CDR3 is TGTGCCAGCAGCCAACAGTACACAGATACGCAGTATTTT.

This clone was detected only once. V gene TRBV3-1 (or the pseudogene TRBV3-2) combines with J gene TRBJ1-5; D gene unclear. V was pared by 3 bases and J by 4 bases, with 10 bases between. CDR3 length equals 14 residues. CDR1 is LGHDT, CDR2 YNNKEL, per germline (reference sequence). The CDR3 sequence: CASSQSYKNQPQHF. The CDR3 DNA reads TGTGCCAGCAGCCAGAGTTATAAAAATCAGCCCCAGCATTTT.

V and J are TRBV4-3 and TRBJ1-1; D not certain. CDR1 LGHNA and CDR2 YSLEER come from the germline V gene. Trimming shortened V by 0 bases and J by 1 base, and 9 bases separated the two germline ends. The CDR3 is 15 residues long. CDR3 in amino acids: CASSQDVLSNTEAFF. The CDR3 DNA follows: TGCGCCAGCAGCCAAGATGTGTTATCGAACACTGAAGCTTTCTTT.

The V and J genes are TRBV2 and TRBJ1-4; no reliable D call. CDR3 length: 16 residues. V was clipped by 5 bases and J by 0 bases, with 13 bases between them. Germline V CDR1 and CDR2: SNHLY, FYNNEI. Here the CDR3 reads CASSQTTYATNEKLFF. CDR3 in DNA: TGTGCCAGCAGTCAAACGACATATGCAACTAATGAAAAACTGTTTTTT.

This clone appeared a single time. In nucleotides, the CDR3 is TGTGCCAGCAGCCATGCAGGGACAGGGAATACGGGCTACACCTTC. It translates to CASSHAGTGNTGYTF. The chain combines TRBV7-9 with TRBJ1-2, with TRBD1 matching over 9 bases. V shed 5 bases, J shed 8 bases, and the junction held 12 bases outside the gene matches. Germline V gives CDR1 SEHNR, CDR2 FQNEAQ (reference sequence). This CDR3 spans 15 amino acids.

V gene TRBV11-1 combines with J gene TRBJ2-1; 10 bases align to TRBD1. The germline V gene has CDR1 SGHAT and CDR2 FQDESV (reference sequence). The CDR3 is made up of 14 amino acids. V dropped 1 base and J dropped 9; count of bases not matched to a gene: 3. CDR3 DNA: TGTGCCAGCAGCTTAGGGACAGGGGGGGTTGAGCAGTTCTTC. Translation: CASSLGTGGVEQFF.

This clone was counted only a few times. CDR3 sequence: CASSYGRGETDTQYF. The CDR3 DNA reads TGTGCCAGCAGCTACGGCAGGGGGGAGACAGATACGCAGTATTTT. The chain combines TRBV11-3 with TRBJ2-3; tentatively, D is TRBD1 (7 bases). The germline V gene encodes CDR1 SGHNT and CDR2 YENEEA. The CDR3 extends over 15 amino acids. The V gene lost 4 bases and the J gene lost 3 bases, with 14 bases spanning the gap.

As DNA, the CDR3 is TGTGCCAGCAGTTACACTCAACAGGAAGCTTTCTTT. This sequence encodes CASSYTQQEAFF. The genes are TRBV6-6 and TRBJ1-1, with D uncertain. Germline lookup yields CDR1 MNHNY and CDR2 SVGAGI (reference sequence). CDR3 length: 12 residues. Trimming shortened V by 2 bases and J by 8 bases, and 9 bases separated the two germline ends.

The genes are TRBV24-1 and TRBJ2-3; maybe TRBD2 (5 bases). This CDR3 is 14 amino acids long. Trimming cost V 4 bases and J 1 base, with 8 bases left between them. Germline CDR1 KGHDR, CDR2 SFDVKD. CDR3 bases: TGTGCCACCAGTGACATCGGGGGCACAGATACGCAGTATTTT. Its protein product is CATSDIGGTDTQYF.

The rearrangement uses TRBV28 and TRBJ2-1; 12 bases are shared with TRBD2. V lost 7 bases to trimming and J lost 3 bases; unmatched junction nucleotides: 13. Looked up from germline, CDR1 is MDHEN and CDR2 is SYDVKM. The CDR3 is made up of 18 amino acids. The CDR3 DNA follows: TGTGCCAGCAATCCGGTACTAGCGGGGGGACCCAACTACAATGAGCAGTTCTTC. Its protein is CASNPVLAGGPNYNEQFF. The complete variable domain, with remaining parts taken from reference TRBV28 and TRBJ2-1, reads DVKVTQSSRYLVKRTGEKVFLECVQDMDHENMFWYRQDPGLGLRLIYFSYDVKMKEKGDIPEGYSVSREKKERFSLILESASTNQTSMYLCASNPVLAGGPNYNEQFFGPGTRLTVL.

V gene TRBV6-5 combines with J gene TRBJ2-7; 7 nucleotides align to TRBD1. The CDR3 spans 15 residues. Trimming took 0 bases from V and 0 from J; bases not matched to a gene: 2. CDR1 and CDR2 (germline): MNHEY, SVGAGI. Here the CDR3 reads CASSYSAGGSYEQYF. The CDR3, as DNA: TGTGCCAGCAGTTACTCGGCAGGGGGCTCCTACGAGCAGTACTTC.

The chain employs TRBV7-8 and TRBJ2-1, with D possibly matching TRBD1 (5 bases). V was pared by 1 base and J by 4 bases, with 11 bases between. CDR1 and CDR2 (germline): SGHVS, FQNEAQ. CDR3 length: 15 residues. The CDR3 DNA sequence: TGTGCCAGCAGCTTAGATAGGGGTAGGTACAATGAGCAGTTCTTC. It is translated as CASSLDRGRYNEQFF.

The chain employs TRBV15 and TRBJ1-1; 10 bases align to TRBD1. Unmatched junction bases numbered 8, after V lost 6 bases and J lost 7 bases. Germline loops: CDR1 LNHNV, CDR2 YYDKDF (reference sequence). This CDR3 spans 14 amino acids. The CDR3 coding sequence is TGTGCCACCAGGCCGACAGGGGGCGGGGGTGAAGCTTTCTTT. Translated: CATRPTGGGGEAFF.

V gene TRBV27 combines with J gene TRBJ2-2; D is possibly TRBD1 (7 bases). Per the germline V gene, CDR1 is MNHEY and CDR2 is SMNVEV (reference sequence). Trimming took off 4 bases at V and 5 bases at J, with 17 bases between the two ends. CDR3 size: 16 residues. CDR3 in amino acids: CASSSRGKGGTGELFF. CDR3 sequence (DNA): TGTGCCAGCAGTTCCAGGGGGAAGGGAGGTACCGGGGAGCTGTTTTTT.

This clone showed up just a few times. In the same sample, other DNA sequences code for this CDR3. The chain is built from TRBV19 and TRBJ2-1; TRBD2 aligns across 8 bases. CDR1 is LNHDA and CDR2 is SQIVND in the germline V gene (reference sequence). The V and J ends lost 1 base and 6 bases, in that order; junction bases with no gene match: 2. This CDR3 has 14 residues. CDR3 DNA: TGTGCCAGTAGTATAGCGGGGGGGCCCAATGAGCAGTTCTTC. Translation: CASSIAGGPNEQFF.

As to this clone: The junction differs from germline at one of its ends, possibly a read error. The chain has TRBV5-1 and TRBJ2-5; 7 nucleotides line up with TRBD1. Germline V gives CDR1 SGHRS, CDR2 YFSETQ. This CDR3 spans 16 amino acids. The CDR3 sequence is CASSLGDSSVKETQYF. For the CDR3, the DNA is TGTGCCAGCAGCTTGGGGGACAGTTCCGTTAAAGAGACCCAGTACTTC.

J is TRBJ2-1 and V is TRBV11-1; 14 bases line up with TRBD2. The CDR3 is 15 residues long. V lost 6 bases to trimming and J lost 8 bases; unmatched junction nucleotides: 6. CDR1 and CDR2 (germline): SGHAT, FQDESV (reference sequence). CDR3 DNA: TGTGCCAGCAGAATCCCGGGACTAGCGGGAGATGAGCAGTTCTTC. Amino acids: CASRIPGLAGDEQFF.

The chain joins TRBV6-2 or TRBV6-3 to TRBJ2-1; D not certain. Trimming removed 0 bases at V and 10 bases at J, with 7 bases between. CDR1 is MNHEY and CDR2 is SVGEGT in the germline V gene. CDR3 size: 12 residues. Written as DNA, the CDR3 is TGTGCCAGCAGTTACTCTGCACTAGAGCAGTTCTTC. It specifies CASSYSALEQFF.

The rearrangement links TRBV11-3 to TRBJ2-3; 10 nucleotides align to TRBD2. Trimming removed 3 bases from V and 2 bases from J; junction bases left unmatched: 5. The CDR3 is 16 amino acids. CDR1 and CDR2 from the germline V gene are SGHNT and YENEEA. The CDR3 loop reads CASSLGLAPDTDTQYF. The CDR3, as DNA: TGTGCCAGCAGCTTGGGACTAGCGCCAGACACAGATACGCAGTATTTT.

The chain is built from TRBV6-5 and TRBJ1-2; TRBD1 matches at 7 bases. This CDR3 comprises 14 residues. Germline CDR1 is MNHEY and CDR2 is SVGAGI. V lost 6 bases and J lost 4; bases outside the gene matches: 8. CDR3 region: CASSYLDRVYGYTF. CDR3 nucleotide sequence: TGTGCCAGCAGCTACCTCGACAGGGTCTATGGCTACACCTTC.

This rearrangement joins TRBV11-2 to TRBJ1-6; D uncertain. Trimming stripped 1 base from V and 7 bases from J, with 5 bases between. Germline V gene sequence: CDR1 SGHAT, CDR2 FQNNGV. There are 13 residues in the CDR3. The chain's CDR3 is CASSLGGNSPLHF. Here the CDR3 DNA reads TGTGCCAGCAGCTTAGGAGGAAATTCACCCCTCCACTTT.

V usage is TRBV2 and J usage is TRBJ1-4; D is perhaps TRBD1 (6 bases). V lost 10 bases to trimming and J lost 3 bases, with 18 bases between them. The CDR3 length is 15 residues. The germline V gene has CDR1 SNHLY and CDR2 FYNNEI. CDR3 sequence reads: CATMRGGSPNEKLFF. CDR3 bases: TGTGCCACCATGAGGGGGGGCAGTCCTAATGAAAAACTGTTTTTT.

DNA of the CDR3: TGTGCCAGCAGCGCATTCGAGGGAAACACCATATATTTT. Amino acids: CASSAFEGNTIYF. The V gene is TRBV12-3 or TRBV12-4, the J gene TRBJ1-3, with D unresolved. CDR3 size: 13 residues. The germline V and J ends were trimmed by 6 bases and 4 bases, with 10 bases remaining between them.

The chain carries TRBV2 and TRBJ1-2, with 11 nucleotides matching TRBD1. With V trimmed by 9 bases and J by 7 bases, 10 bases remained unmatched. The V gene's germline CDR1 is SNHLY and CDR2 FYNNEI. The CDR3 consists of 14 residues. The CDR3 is CARAKGQGAFGYTF. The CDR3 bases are TGTGCCAGAGCCAAAGGACAGGGGGCTTTTGGCTACACCTTC.

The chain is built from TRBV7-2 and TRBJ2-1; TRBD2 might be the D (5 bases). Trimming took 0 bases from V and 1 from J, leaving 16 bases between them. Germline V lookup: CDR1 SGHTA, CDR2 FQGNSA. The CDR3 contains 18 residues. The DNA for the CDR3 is TGTGCCAGCAGCTTAGCGCATCCTAGCTGGGAGTCCTACAATGAGCAGTTCTTC. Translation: CASSLAHPSWESYNEQFF.

The CDR3 coding sequence is TGTGCCAGCAGCCAAGATGGAGCCGGGATGGGTAGGGAAAAACTGTTTTTT. Translation: CASSQDGAGMGREKLFF. The chain couples TRBV14 to TRBJ1-4; no firm D call. Germline V gene lookup returns CDR1 SGHDN and CDR2 FVKESK. V was trimmed by 0 bases and J by 8 bases, leaving 19 bases between them. This CDR3 spans 17 amino acids.

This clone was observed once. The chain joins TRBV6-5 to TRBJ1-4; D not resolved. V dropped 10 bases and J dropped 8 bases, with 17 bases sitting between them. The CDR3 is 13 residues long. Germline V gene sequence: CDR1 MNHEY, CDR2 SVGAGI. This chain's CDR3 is CATRREGGEKLFF. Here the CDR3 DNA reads TGTGCCACCCGACGGGAGGGAGGCGAAAAACTGTTTTTT.

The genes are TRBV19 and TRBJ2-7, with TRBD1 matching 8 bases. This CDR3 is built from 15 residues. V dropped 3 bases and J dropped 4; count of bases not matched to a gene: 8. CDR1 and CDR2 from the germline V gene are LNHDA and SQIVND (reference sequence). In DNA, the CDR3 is TGTGCCAGTAGTATTTTGGGAGGACAGGGATACGAGCAGTACTTC. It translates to CASSILGGQGYEQYF.

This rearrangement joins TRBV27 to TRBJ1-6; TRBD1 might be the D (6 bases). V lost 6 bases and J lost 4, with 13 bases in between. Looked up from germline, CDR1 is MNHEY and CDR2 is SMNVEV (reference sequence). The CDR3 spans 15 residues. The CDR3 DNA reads TGTGCCAGCAGAACCGGGACACTTTATAATTCACCCCTCCACTTT. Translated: CASRTGTLYNSPLHF.

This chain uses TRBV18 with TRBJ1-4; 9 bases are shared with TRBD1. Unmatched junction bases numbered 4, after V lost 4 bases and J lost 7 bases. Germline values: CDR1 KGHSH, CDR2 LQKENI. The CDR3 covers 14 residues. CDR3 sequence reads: CASSRGQGSEKLFF. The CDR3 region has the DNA TGTGCCAGCTCACGGGGACAGGGAAGTGAAAAACTGTTTTTT.

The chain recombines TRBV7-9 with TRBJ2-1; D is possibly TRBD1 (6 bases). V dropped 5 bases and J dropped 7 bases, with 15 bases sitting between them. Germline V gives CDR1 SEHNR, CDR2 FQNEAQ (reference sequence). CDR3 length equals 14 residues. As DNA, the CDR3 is TGTGCCAGCAGCCCCCGGCAGGGGCGGAATGAGCAGTTCTTC. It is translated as CASSPRQGRNEQFF.